A single sample gave rise to the 22 T cell receptor beta chains below, sequenced in a study of blood T cell repertoires in COVID-19. Measured with immunoSEQ multiplex PCR; TCRdb has only the in-frame clones, and not every one. The sample lists about 220,000 clones, more than 75% occurring once. The sample was peripheral blood. These receptor sequences come from a human donor in a cohort sampled during active COVID-19.

J is TRBJ1-1 and V is TRBV5-1; no firm D call. The CDR3 length is 14 residues. The V gene's germline CDR1 is SGHRS and CDR2 YFSETQ. Trimming took off 0 bases at V and 4 bases at J, with 10 bases between the two ends. The CDR3 here is CASSLDSQVTEAFF. In DNA, the CDR3 is TGCGCCAGCAGCTTGGATTCCCAGGTCACTGAAGCTTTCTTT.

The rearrangement links TRBV19 to TRBJ2-7; D not resolved. Germline assignment: CDR1 LNHDA and CDR2 SQIVND (reference sequence). The CDR3 has 15 residues. V lost 0 bases to trimming and J lost 0 bases, with 9 bases between them. CDR3 residues: CASSIDGGGSYEQYF. The CDR3, as DNA: TGTGCCAGTAGTATAGATGGCGGCGGCTCCTACGAGCAGTACTTC.

V usage is TRBV6-5 and J usage is TRBJ2-1, with 10 bases identical to TRBD1. The trim removed 6 bases at V and 2 bases at J, leaving 1 base unmatched. The CDR3 consists of 14 residues. CDR1 and CDR2 from the germline V gene are MNHEY and SVGAGI. The CDR3 region has the DNA TGTGCCAGCAGAGGGACAGGGGCCTACAATGAGCAGTTCTTC. Translation: CASRGTGAYNEQFF.

The chain is built from TRBV5-1 and TRBJ2-1; TRBD2 matches at 15 bases. Germline trimming cut 0 bases from V and 10 bases from J; bases unmatched to any gene: 8. The CDR3 is 17 residues long. Per germline, CDR1 SGHRS and CDR2 YFSETQ. The CDR3 DNA follows: TGCGCCAGCAGCTTGGGGACTAGCGGGAGGGCCGCACCGGAGCAGTTCTTC. It codes for CASSLGTSGRAAPEQFF.

At least ten counts were recorded for this clone. This CDR3 reads CASSLVPGLSNEQFF. For the CDR3, the DNA is TGTGCCAGCAGTTTGGTCCCGGGACTATCCAATGAGCAGTTCTTC. The chain employs TRBV27 and TRBJ2-1, with 7 bases lining up with TRBD2. The trim removed 3 bases at V and 6 bases at J, leaving 8 bases unmatched. CDR3 length: 15 amino acids. CDR1 is MNHEY, CDR2 SMNVEV, per germline (reference sequence).

This sequence joins TRBV4-1 and TRBJ1-5; D not certain. Looked up from germline, CDR1 is MGHRA and CDR2 is YSYEKL. Between the trimmed V and J ends, which lost 4 bases and 4 bases, there was a span of 8 bases. CDR3 size: 13 residues. CDR3 loop: CASSRLGNQPQHF. CDR3 DNA: TGCGCCAGCAGCCGGCTAGGAAATCAGCCCCAGCATTTT.

The V and J genes are TRBV30 and TRBJ1-5; unclear D gene. CDR3 size: 13 residues. The ends were cut back, 2 bases at V and 3 bases at J, with 8 bases in the middle. Per the germline V gene, CDR1 is GTSNPN and CDR2 is SVGIG (reference sequence). The DNA of the CDR3 is TGTGCCTGGAGTACGGTTCTCAATCAGCCCCAGCATTTT. This sequence encodes CAWSTVLNQPQHF.

The chain joins TRBV9 to TRBJ1-1; no definite D call. CDR1 is SGDLS and CDR2 is YYNGEE in the germline V gene. Between the trimmed V and J ends, which lost 2 bases and 4 bases, there was a span of 9 bases. The CDR3 consists of 13 residues. CDR3 amino acids: CASSVSGSTEAFF. The CDR3 bases are TGTGCCAGCAGCGTTTCGGGATCCACTGAAGCTTTCTTT.

The chain joins TRBV18 to TRBJ2-3; a weak D match, TRBD2 (5 bases). Germline values: CDR1 KGHSH, CDR2 LQKENI. Trimming took 2 bases from V and 0 from J, leaving 12 bases between them. This CDR3 comprises 16 residues. This CDR3 reads CASSPFAGQSTDTQYF. The CDR3 DNA follows: TGTGCCAGCTCACCATTTGCGGGCCAAAGCACAGATACGCAGTATTTT.

This chain uses TRBV7-9 with TRBJ1-2; D unresolved. Germline loops: CDR1 SEHNR, CDR2 FQNEAQ (reference sequence). V was pared by 1 base and J by 2 bases, with 8 bases between. The CDR3 runs to 14 residues. The CDR3 region is CASSLGVGNYGYTF. The CDR3 DNA reads as TGTGCCAGCAGCTTAGGTGTGGGCAACTATGGCTACACCTTC.

The V and J genes are TRBV2 and TRBJ1-5; D uncertain. V lost 2 bases and J 8 bases, leaving 10 bases between the germline ends. This CDR3 has 13 residues. Germline V CDR1 and CDR2: SNHLY, FYNNEI. The CDR3 here is CASSESFGEPQHF. The CDR3, as DNA: TGTGCCAGCAGTGAATCATTCGGGGAGCCCCAGCATTTT.

The CDR3 here is CASLAGGPPTGELFF. The CDR3 DNA is TGTGCCAGCCTAGCGGGAGGGCCGCCCACCGGGGAGCTGTTTTTT. The V call is TRBV28, the J call TRBJ2-2, with 12 bases aligning to TRBD2. CDR1 MDHEN and CDR2 SYDVKM come from the germline V gene. The length of the CDR3 is 15 residues. J gave up 4 bases and V 8 bases, and 5 bases lay outside the gene matches.

This clone has only one observation. The chain employs TRBV15 and TRBJ1-3; D gene unclear. The CDR3 has 17 residues. The V gene lost 0 bases and the J gene lost 0 bases, with 12 bases spanning the gap. Germline CDR1 LNHNV, CDR2 YYDKDF (reference sequence). CDR3 DNA: TGTGCCACCAGCAGAGAGAGAACGGGAAGCTCTGGAAACACCATATATTTT. Its translation is CATSRERTGSSGNTIYF. The whole variable domain, remainder taken from reference TRBV15 and TRBJ1-3, is DAMVIQNPRYQVTQFGKPVTLSCSQTLNHNVMYWYQQKSSQAPKLLFHYYDKDFNNEADTPDNFQSRRPNTSFCFLDIRSPGLGDTAMYLCATSRERTGSSGNTIYFGEGSWLTVV.

The CDR3 sequence is CASSPDRDKEQYF. CDR3 in DNA: TGTGCCAGCAGTCCCGACAGGGATAAAGAGCAGTACTTC. V usage is TRBV12-3 or TRBV12-4 and J usage is TRBJ2-7; 7 bases are a match to TRBD1. V lost 5 bases, J lost 7 bases, and 8 bases stayed unmatched. This CDR3 is built from 13 residues.

The chain recombines TRBV6-5 with TRBJ1-3, with D possibly TRBD1 on 5 matching bases. V lost 1 base to trimming and J lost 4 bases, with 11 bases between them. CDR3 length: 15 residues. Germline V gives CDR1 MNHEY, CDR2 SVGAGI. CDR3 sequence reads: CASSYYQGQGNTIYF. The CDR3 DNA is TGTGCCAGCAGTTACTATCAGGGTCAAGGAAACACCATATATTTT.

This clone was seen only once. This sequence joins TRBV29-1 and TRBJ1-1; 8 bases match TRBD1. Germline assignment: CDR1 SQVTM and CDR2 ANQGSEA. This CDR3 is 13 amino acids long. Trimming at V came to 4 bases and at J to 3 bases, leaving 4 bases not matched to a gene. In DNA, the CDR3 is TGCAGCGTTGCGGACAGGGCGGACACTGAAGCTTTCTTT. Translation: CSVADRADTEAFF.

This clone was seen a handful of times. V usage is TRBV6-5 and J usage is TRBJ1-6; TRBD1 is a possible D gene (6 bases). Trimming removed 0 bases at V and 5 bases at J, with 11 bases between. The CDR3 loop spans 16 amino acids. In germline, CDR1 is MNHEY, CDR2 SVGAGI. The CDR3 coding sequence is TGTGCCAGCAGTTACTCAGCTCAGGGGAATAATTCACCCCTCCACTTT. Protein sequence: CASSYSAQGNNSPLHF.

This chain uses TRBV29-1 with TRBJ1-4; no clear D gene. In germline, CDR1 is SQVTM, CDR2 ANQGSEA. V gave up 4 bases and J gave up 5 bases, with 8 bases separating them. The CDR3 totals 12 residues. As DNA, the CDR3 is TGCAGCGTTGTGACTAGGAATGAAAAACTGTTTTTT. This codes for CSVVTRNEKLFF.

Only one count was recorded for this clone. The CDR3, as DNA: TGTGCCAGCAGTATCGGACAGGGGGCCGGATATGGCTACACCTTC. It encodes CASSIGQGAGYGYTF. The chain uses TRBV6-6 and TRBJ1-2; TRBD1 aligns across 11 bases. V was clipped by 5 bases and J by 5 bases; unmatched bases: 7. Looked up from germline, CDR1 is MNHNY and CDR2 is SVGAGI (reference sequence). The CDR3 extends over 15 amino acids.

The V and J genes are TRBV5-4 and TRBJ2-3, with 9 bases lining up with TRBD2. The CDR3 is 17 amino acids. Germline CDR1 and CDR2: SGHNT and YYREEE (reference sequence). With V trimmed by 5 bases and J by 3 bases, 13 bases remained unmatched. The CDR3 loop reads CASRARPRAGGTDTQYF. Here the CDR3 DNA reads TGTGCCAGCAGGGCTCGACCAAGAGCGGGAGGTACAGATACGCAGTATTTT.

The chain is built from TRBV11-3 and TRBJ2-5; 8 bases are a match to TRBD2. In germline, CDR1 is SGHNT, CDR2 YENEEA. V was pared by 5 bases and J by 1 base, with 9 bases of the junction left unmatched. This CDR3 is 16 amino acids long. The CDR3 nucleotides are TGTGCCAGCAGCCAGGACGGCGGGGGGTCCCAAGAGACCCAGTACTTC. It is translated as CASSQDGGGSQETQYF.

A few counts support this clone. This chain links TRBV29-1 with TRBJ1-2, with 11 bases fitting TRBD1. Germline loops: CDR1 SQVTM, CDR2 ANQGSEA. The trim removed 7 bases at V and 8 bases at J, leaving 6 bases unmatched. This CDR3 contains 12 residues. The CDR3 is CSATDRGRGYTF. For the CDR3, the DNA is TGCAGCGCGACGGACAGGGGGCGAGGCTACACCTTC.